One and the same sample provided the 28 T cell receptor beta chains below, sequenced in a study of OX40 agonist ivuxolimab in advanced cancers. The assay was immunoSEQ multiplex PCR, and TCRdb's table has in-frame clones only and misses some. The sample comprises roughly 98,000 clones, 70% to 85% of which are singletons, and about 1.6% rests with the top ten. The material sequenced was CD4+ or CD8+ T cells sorted from blood, taken in a trial of the OX40 agonist ivuxolimab. The receptors derive from an adult with an advanced solid tumor such as melanoma, head and neck, liver or kidney cancer.

This rearrangement joins TRBV5-1 to TRBJ2-1; 15 nucleotides line up with TRBD2. Trimming removed 8 bases from V and 10 bases from J; junction bases left unmatched: 7. The CDR3 runs to 14 residues. Germline V CDR1 and CDR2: SGHRS, YFSETQ. The CDR3 loop reads CASRTSGGAEEQFF. In DNA form, the CDR3 reads TGCGCCAGTAGGACTAGCGGGGGGGCCGAGGAGCAGTTCTTC.

With regard to this clone: One end of the junction does not line up with germline, which may come from a read error. The chain is built from TRBV4-2 and TRBJ1-2; D is possibly TRBD1 (6 bases). This CDR3 comprises 16 residues. Looked up from germline, CDR1 is LGHNA and CDR2 is YNFKEQ. The CDR3, as DNA: TGTGCCAGCAACCAAGAGGGGGGCCCGAAGGACTATGGCTACACCTTC. The encoded protein is CASNQEGGPKDYGYTF.

The rearrangement links TRBV27 to TRBJ2-6, with TRBD2 identical over 13 bases. The trim removed 3 bases at V and 3 bases at J, leaving 8 bases unmatched. There are 19 residues in the CDR3. CDR1 MNHEY and CDR2 SMNVEV come from the germline V gene (reference sequence). CDR3 nucleotides: TGTGCCAGCAGTTTCAATCCGGGACTAGCGGGATTTGGGGCCAACGTCCTGACTTTC. Encoded protein: CASSFNPGLAGFGANVLTF.

The chain links TRBV11-2 to TRBJ2-2, with D tentatively TRBD2 (5 bases). V lost 1 base, J lost 4 bases, and 10 bases lay in between. Germline V gene sequence: CDR1 SGHAT, CDR2 FQNNGV. The CDR3 totals 15 residues. In nucleotides, the CDR3 is TGTGCCAGCAGCTTAGTAGGGAGTAGCACCGGGGAGCTGTTTTTT. It codes for CASSLVGSSTGELFF.

CDR3 nucleotide sequence: TGTGCCAGCAGTGAACGCTGGGGGGGCCTCACAGATACGCAGTATTTT. Amino acid sequence: CASSERWGGLTDTQYF. The chain employs TRBV6-1 and TRBJ2-3; possibly TRBD2 for D (7 bases). This CDR3 has 16 residues. The germline V and J ends were trimmed by 2 bases and 2 bases, with 14 bases remaining between them. Germline assignment: CDR1 MNHNS and CDR2 SASEGT.

The chain has TRBV5-4 and TRBJ2-5; D remains ambiguous. The tail of the sequence fits TRBJ2-7 better, so the J call may be wrong. The CDR3 is 12 amino acids. Germline V CDR1 and CDR2: SGHNT, YYREEE (reference sequence). The DNA of the CDR3 is TGTGCCAGCAGCTTGGATGCGTACGAGCAGTACTTC. Translating gives CASSLDAYEQYF.

The CDR3 nucleotides read TGTGCCAGCAGCCGACAGGGGGCCTTTACAGATACGCAGTATTTT. Encoded protein: CASSRQGAFTDTQYF. The V gene is TRBV7-3, the J gene TRBJ2-3, with 10 bases identical to TRBD1. With 5 bases clipped from V and 3 bases from J, the junction kept 5 bases outside the gene matches. Germline V gives CDR1 SGHTA, CDR2 FQGTGA. The CDR3 has 15 amino acids.

The chain recombines TRBV5-8 with TRBJ2-7; TRBD1 matches at 10 bases. V lost 6 bases to trimming and J lost 3 bases; unmatched junction nucleotides: 6. This CDR3 is built from 14 residues. Germline assignment: CDR1 SGHTS and CDR2 YDEGEE. The CDR3 nucleotides are TGTGCCAGCACCCGGACAGGGGGATTCTACGAGCAGTACTTC. Its protein product is CASTRTGGFYEQYF.

This clone is medium-sized in the sample. CDR3 residues: CASRSSSTDTQYF. CDR3 nucleotide sequence: TGTGCCAGTAGGTCCTCTAGCACAGATACGCAGTATTTT. The chain has TRBV19 and TRBJ2-3; D is ambiguous. Trimming cost V 6 bases and J 0 bases, with 7 bases left between them. The CDR3 spans 13 residues. Germline CDR1 LNHDA, CDR2 SQIVND (reference sequence).

The V and J genes are TRBV2 and TRBJ1-5, with D unclear. The germline gives CDR1 SNHLY, CDR2 FYNNEI. The CDR3 loop spans 13 amino acids. The V end lost 7 bases, the J end lost 7 bases, and 14 bases lay between the germline ends. CDR3 coding DNA: TGTGCCAGCACTCCGAAGTCAGTGCAGCCCCAGCATTTT. It is translated as CASTPKSVQPQHF.

The chain combines TRBV6-1 with TRBJ1-5, with 7 bases that match TRBD1. This CDR3 is 13 amino acids long. V was pared by 5 bases and J by 4 bases, with 2 bases of the junction left unmatched. Germline CDR1 MNHNS, CDR2 SASEGT. CDR3 coding DNA: TGTGCCAGCAGTAGGGGGCGAAATCAGCCCCAGCATTTT. This gives the protein CASSRGRNQPQHF.

The chain carries TRBV6-6 and TRBJ2-5; 11 positions agree with TRBD2. This CDR3 spans 16 amino acids. Unmatched junction bases numbered 11, after V lost 10 bases and J lost 1 base. Germline loops: CDR1 MNHNY, CDR2 SVGAGI (reference sequence). CDR3 protein: CAIQLGLAGGQETQYF. Here the CDR3 DNA reads TGTGCCATTCAGTTAGGTCTAGCGGGGGGCCAAGAGACCCAGTACTTC.

The gene calls are TRBV7-9 and TRBJ1-4; TRBD1 matches at 10 bases. This CDR3 region has 18 residues. The germline CDR1 and CDR2 sequences are SEHNR and FQNEAQ (reference sequence). V shed 5 bases, J shed 4 bases, and the junction held 13 bases outside the gene matches. CDR3 region: CASSRQGAKSGVNEKLFF. CDR3 in DNA: TGTGCCAGCAGCCGACAGGGGGCGAAGTCGGGGGTTAATGAAAAACTGTTTTTT.

J is TRBJ2-3 and V is TRBV18; TRBD1 is a possible D gene (5 bases). The CDR3 extends over 16 amino acids. V lost 3 bases to trimming and J lost 0 bases, with 13 bases between them. The germline V gene encodes CDR1 KGHSH and CDR2 LQKENI. In DNA, the CDR3 is TGTGCCAGCTCACCTCCCGACAGAACTAGCACAGATACGCAGTATTTT. This encodes CASSPPDRTSTDTQYF.

The gene calls are TRBV30 and TRBJ1-3, with 9 bases lining up with TRBD1. From germline, CDR1 is GTSNPN and CDR2 SVGIG (reference sequence). This CDR3 has 16 residues. The ends lost 0 bases at V and 5 bases at J; junction bases unmatched: 8. CDR3 loop: CAWSVGQGRARNTIYF. In nucleotides, the CDR3 is TGTGCCTGGAGTGTGGGACAGGGACGGGCCAGAAACACCATATATTTT.

The V call is TRBV2, the J call TRBJ2-1; TRBD2 aligns across 8 bases. J was trimmed by 6 bases and V by 7 bases; bases with no gene match: 8. Germline loops: CDR1 SNHLY, CDR2 FYNNEI. There are 14 residues in the CDR3. CDR3 nucleotide sequence: TGTGCCAGCACCACTTCTAGCGGGCGCAATGAGCAGTTCTTC. It is translated as CASTTSSGRNEQFF.

J is TRBJ2-7 and V is TRBV7-2; 8 bases map to TRBD2. The V segment lost 2 bases and the J segment 6 bases; nucleotides outside the gene matches: 6. Germline V gives CDR1 SGHTA, CDR2 FQGNSA. The CDR3 runs to 14 residues. Here the CDR3 reads CASSLKAGDFEQYF. The CDR3 nucleotides are TGTGCCAGCAGCTTAAAAGCGGGAGACTTCGAGCAGTACTTC.

CDR3 coding DNA: TGTGCCAGCAGCTCAACAAGCTCTTCCTACGAGCAGTACTTC. This sequence encodes CASSSTSSSYEQYF. This chain joins TRBV7-2 and TRBJ2-7; D is undetermined. The CDR3 totals 14 residues. Germline V CDR1 and CDR2: SGHTA, FQGNSA. V was shortened by 4 bases and J by 1 base, with 11 bases between the two germline ends.

V is TRBV27 and J is TRBJ1-1; D is unclear. This CDR3 contains 10 residues. Germline V gives CDR1 MNHEY, CDR2 SMNVEV (reference sequence). V was cut by 8 bases and J by 0 bases, with 1 base left in between. Written as DNA, the CDR3 is TGTGCCAGCTTGAACACTGAAGCTTTCTTT. It specifies CASLNTEAFF.

This chain uses TRBV7-9 with TRBJ1-2; possibly TRBD1 for D (5 bases). Trimming cost V 5 bases and J 5 bases, with 9 bases left between them. Looked up from germline, CDR1 is SEHNR and CDR2 is FQNEAQ (reference sequence). This CDR3 contains 12 residues. CDR3: CASSITGYGYTF. In DNA, the CDR3 is TGTGCCAGCAGCATTACAGGTTATGGCTACACCTTC.

The gene calls are TRBV29-1 and TRBJ1-1; maybe TRBD1 (6 bases). CDR3 length: 12 amino acids. Germline V gene lookup returns CDR1 SQVTM and CDR2 ANQGSEA. V was trimmed by 3 bases and J by 5 bases, leaving 10 bases between them. The CDR3 region has the DNA TGCAGCGTTGAGAGGGGGGCGACTGAAGCTTTCTTT. Translated, it gives CSVERGATEAFF.

This clone is a singleton in its sample. The V and J genes are TRBV10-3 and TRBJ1-6; TRBD1 matches 10 bases. This CDR3 spans 14 amino acids. The V gene end was trimmed by 6 bases and the J gene end by 10 bases; junction bases not matched to a gene: 6. Germline V lookup: CDR1 ENHRY, CDR2 SYGVKD. The CDR3 sequence is CAIRGTGVQSPLHF. In DNA, the CDR3 is TGTGCCATCAGAGGGACAGGGGTTCAATCACCCCTCCACTTT.

This clone appeared a single time. J is TRBJ2-3 and V is TRBV7-9; weak D call: TRBD2 (5 bases). The CDR3 has 14 amino acids. Germline CDR1 is SEHNR and CDR2 is FQNEAQ (reference sequence). V was shortened by 5 bases and J by 4 bases, with 13 bases between the two germline ends. CDR3 sequence reads: CASSTSGEADTQYF. Here the CDR3 DNA reads TGTGCCAGCAGCACAAGCGGCGAGGCAGATACGCAGTATTTT.

A few counts support this clone. The chain uses TRBV2 and TRBJ1-5; the D gene is possibly TRBD1 (5 bases). The germline V gene encodes CDR1 SNHLY and CDR2 FYNNEI. Deletions cut 7 bases from V and 3 bases from J, with 16 bases between. The CDR3 has 15 amino acids. CDR3: CASMGGGRVNQPQHF. The DNA of the CDR3 is TGTGCCAGCATGGGCGGGGGACGGGTCAATCAGCCCCAGCATTTT.

This chain joins TRBV19 and TRBJ2-2; 8 nucleotides agree with TRBD2. The CDR3 contains 16 residues. In germline, CDR1 is LNHDA, CDR2 SQIVND (reference sequence). Trimming removed 6 bases from V and 7 bases from J; junction bases left unmatched: 13. As DNA, the CDR3 is TGTGCCAGTAGGCCCGGGAGGGAGTGGTTGATCGGGGAGCTGTTTTTT. Its translation: CASRPGREWLIGELFF.

The rearrangement links TRBV19 to TRBJ2-3, with a weak D call TRBD2 (6 bases). CDR1 and CDR2 from the germline V gene are LNHDA and SQIVND (reference sequence). The CDR3 covers 13 residues. V shed 3 bases and J shed 6 bases, with 10 bases lying between them. CDR3: CASSMGLADTQYF. CDR3 DNA: TGTGCCAGTAGTATGGGACTCGCCGATACGCAGTATTTT.

V is TRBV6-4 and J is TRBJ1-1; D gene unclear. CDR1 is MRHNA, CDR2 SNTAGT, per germline. CDR3 length: 14 amino acids. V was clipped by 5 bases and J by 4 bases, with 14 bases between them. In DNA form, the CDR3 reads TGTGCCAGCAGTCCCGGCCTAGGGAGCACTGAAGCTTTCTTT. Protein product: CASSPGLGSTEAFF.

This rearrangement joins TRBV28 to TRBJ1-4; maybe TRBD1 (5 bases). This CDR3 is built from 14 residues. V was trimmed by 6 bases and J by 7 bases, leaving 15 bases between them. Germline V gene sequence: CDR1 MDHEN, CDR2 SYDVKM. CDR3: CASSRGGVVEKLFF. CDR3 nucleotides: TGTGCCAGCAGCCGGGGAGGGGTTGTTGAAAAACTGTTTTTT.